This T cell receptor beta chain was retrieved from a study of T cell repertoires in cytomegalovirus infection. Study background: Carrying CMV and the relevant HLA type showed in public TCR beta signatures.

This clonotype turned up a few times. Looked up from germline, CDR1 is ENHRY and CDR2 is SYGVKD. The CDR3 has 11 amino acids. TCRdb used MiXCR to reprocess the reads, holding one entry per CDR3 protein. The table shows a few hundred thousand distinct CDR3 sequences, with approximately 9% occurring only once. The chain joins TRBV10-3 to TRBJ1-1; D is unresolved. Material: PBMCs. This TCR derives from a human donor in good health (CMV status not recorded). Some clones in this sample may be carry-over from other donors' samples. The chain's CDR3 is CPSGSRTEAFF. In DNA, the CDR3 is TGTCCTTCGGGAAGTAGGACTGAAGCTTTCTTT.